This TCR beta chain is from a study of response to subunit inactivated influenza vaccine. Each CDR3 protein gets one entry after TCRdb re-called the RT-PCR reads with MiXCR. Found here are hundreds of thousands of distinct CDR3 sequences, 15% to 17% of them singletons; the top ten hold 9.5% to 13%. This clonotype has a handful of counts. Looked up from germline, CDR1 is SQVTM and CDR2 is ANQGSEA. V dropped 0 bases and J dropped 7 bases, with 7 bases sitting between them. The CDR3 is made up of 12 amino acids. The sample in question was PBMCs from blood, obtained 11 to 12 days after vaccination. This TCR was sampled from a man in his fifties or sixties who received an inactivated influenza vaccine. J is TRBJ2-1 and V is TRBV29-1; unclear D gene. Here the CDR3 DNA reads TGCAGCGTTGAAGATCTTGGGAATGAGCAGTTCTTC. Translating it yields CSVEDLGNEQFF.